A selection of T cell receptor beta chains follows, all from one sample in a study of radiotherapy plus CTLA-4 blockade in lung cancer. The assay was immunoSEQ multiplex PCR, and TCRdb's table has in-frame clones only and misses some. Of over 100,000 clones in the sample, roughly 80% are singletons; the top ten hold approximately 3.5%. Sequencing used peripheral blood, obtained from a patient treated with radiotherapy plus ipilimumab. The receptor set was obtained from a human donor with non-small cell lung cancer that progressed on radiotherapy plus ipilimumab. Some clones in this sample may be carry-over from other donors' samples. CDR3s include the opening cysteine and the closing phenylalanine or tryptophan. The D gene is left open where the match is weak. A clone size is listed for some rows: how often the clone was seen (once, few, many), or a class if it is expanded.

clone size | D gene | J gene | CDR3 length | V gene | CDR3 protein | CDR3 DNA
. | . | TRBJ2-3 | 14 | TRBV30 | CAWEPGLHPAVQYF | TGTGCCTGGGAACCTGGACTACACCCGGCGGTGCAGTATTTT
. | . | TRBJ1-2 | 13 | TRBV2 | CASSEITGSGYTF | TGTGCCAGCAGTGAGATAACAGGGAGTGGCTACACCTTC
. | TRBD1 | TRBJ1-1 | 14 | TRBV6-4 | CASSMTGEHTEAFF | TGTGCCAGCAGTATGACAGGGGAACACACTGAAGCTTTCTTT
. | TRBD1 | TRBJ1-2 | 15 | TRBV14 | CASSHIPGQRSCGTF | TGTGCCAGCAGCCATATACCGGGACAGCGATCTTGTGGTACCTTC
. | . | TRBJ1-4 | 15 | TRBV6-5 | CASSYSWGINEKLFF | TGTGCCAGCAGTTACTCGTGGGGGATCAATGAAAAACTGTTTTTT
. | TRBD2 | TRBJ2-1 | 16 | TRBV6-6 | CASSIRTSGGAHEQFF | TGTGCCAGCAGTATCCGGACTAGCGGGGGTGCGCATGAGCAGTTCTTC
few | TRBD1 | TRBJ2-5 | 16 | TRBV5-1 | CASSSRSGQGQETQYF | TGCGCCAGCAGCTCCAGGTCGGGACAGGGTCAAGAGACCCAGTACTTC
. | . | TRBJ1-1 | 14 | TRBV5-1 | CASSLAGRNTEAFF | TGCGCCAGCAGCTTGGCGGGGCGGAACACTGAAGCTTTCTTT
. | TRBD1 | TRBJ1-1 | 14 | TRBV19 | CASKSGQGFTEAFF | TGTGCCAGTAAATCAGGACAGGGATTCACTGAAGCTTTCTTT
. | . | TRBJ1-2 | 13 | TRBV7-3 | CASSLIVGQGYTF | TGTGCCAGCAGCTTAATCGTCGGGCAGGGCTACACCTTC
once | . | TRBJ2-5 | 15 | TRBV4-3 | CASSRYDGLQETQYF | TGCGCCAGCAGCCGTTACGACGGACTCCAAGAGACCCAGTACTTC
medium-sized | TRBD1 | TRBJ1-3 | 16 | TRBV9 | CASSVDPGGSGNTIYF | TGTGCCAGCAGCGTAGACCCAGGGGGCTCTGGAAACACCATATATTTT
. | . | TRBJ1-1 | 11 | TRBV20-1 | CSASRQNEAFF | TGCAGTGCTAGTAGGCAGAATGAAGCTTTCTTT
few | TRBD1 | TRBJ1-6 | 17 | TRBV5-6 | CASTIAWNRDRGSPLHF | TGTGCCAGCACCATAGCTTGGAATCGGGACAGGGGATCACCCCTCCACTTT
few | . | TRBJ2-4 | 14 | TRBV2 | CASSTWGEKNIQYF | TGTGCCAGCAGCACCTGGGGGGAGAAAAACATTCAGTACTTC
. | TRBD1 | TRBJ1-5 | 19 | TRBV2 | CASSDMTGASVDSNQPQHF | TGTGCCAGCAGTGACATGACAGGGGCCAGCGTGGATAGCAATCAGCCCCAGCATTTT
. | . | TRBJ1-3 | 17 | TRBV7-6 | CASSPPQGLSSGNTIYF | TGTGCCAGCAGCCCACCGCAGGGATTGAGCTCTGGAAACACCATATATTTT
. | TRBD1 | TRBJ1-1 | 15 | TRBV18 | CASSLGQAKNTEAFF | TGTGCCAGCTCACTAGGACAGGCCAAGAACACTGAAGCTTTCTTT
. | . | TRBJ2-1 | 13 | TRBV7-2 | CASTLIIYNEQFF | TGTGCCAGCACCCTTATAATTTACAATGAGCAGTTCTTC
. | TRBD2 | TRBJ2-2 | 18 | TRBV19 | CASRLGLAGVANTGELFF | TGTGCCAGCCGCCTGGGACTAGCGGGGGTTGCGAACACCGGGGAGCTGTTTTTT
medium-sized | TRBD1 | TRBJ1-2 | 14 | TRBV15 | CATSRDLQGDGYTF | TGTGCCACCAGCAGAGATCTACAGGGGGATGGCTACACCTTC
once | . | TRBJ2-3 | 18 | TRBV11-1 | CASSLVSWGDSLTDTQYF | TGTGCCAGCAGCTTAGTATCGTGGGGGGACAGTCTCACAGATACGCAGTATTTT
. | . | TRBJ1-3 | 15 | TRBV19 | CASSVRSSSGNTIYF | TGTGCCAGTAGTGTACGTTCGAGTTCTGGAAACACCATATATTTT
. | . | TRBJ2-2 | 13 | TRBV10-2 | CASSGGSDRELFF | TGCGCCAGCAGTGGGGGGAGCGACCGGGAGCTGTTTTTT
. | . | TRBJ2-3 | 15 | TRBV5-6 | CASSFGLPSTDTQYF | TGTGCCAGCAGCTTCGGACTGCCCTCCACAGATACGCAGTATTTT
. | . | TRBJ2-7 | 15 | TRBV5-4 | CASSRNLAGYYEQYF | TGTGCCAGCAGCCGAAATCTCGCTGGCTACTACGAGCAGTACTTC
once | TRBD2 | TRBJ2-7 | 18 | TRBV18 | CASSPLVQPGLGLGEQYF | TGTGCCAGCTCACCCCTTGTACAACCGGGACTAGGGCTTGGCGAGCAGTACTTC
once | . | TRBJ2-2 | 15 | TRBV7-2 | CASSLSRLLDGELFF | TGTGCCAGCAGCTTAAGTAGACTCCTGGACGGGGAGCTGTTTTTT
. | TRBD2 | TRBJ2-7 | 16 | TRBV7-2 | CASSLARSGGHYEQYF | TGTGCCAGCAGCTTAGCGCGTAGCGGGGGCCACTACGAGCAGTACTTC
. | . | TRBJ2-7 | 16 | TRBV18 | CASSRVVGARVYEQYF | TGTGCCAGCTCCAGAGTAGTAGGGGCGCGGGTATACGAGCAGTACTTC
. | . | TRBJ1-5 | 15 | TRBV5-6 | CASSLGFGGSQPQHF | TGTGCCAGCAGCTTGGGGTTTGGTGGGAGTCAGCCCCAGCATTTT
. | . | TRBJ1-4 | 14 | TRBV4-3 | CASSYTGKNEKLFF | TGCGCCAGCAGTTACACCGGGAAGAATGAAAAACTGTTTTTT
. | . | TRBJ1-4 | 13 | TRBV19 | CASSRQVNEKLFF | TGTGCCAGTAGTCGCCAGGTTAATGAAAAACTGTTTTTT
. | . | TRBJ2-3 | 15 | TRBV9 | CASSATGSSTDTQYF | TGTGCCAGCAGCGCTACGGGCTCAAGCACAGATACGCAGTATTTT
once | . | TRBJ1-1 | 11 | TRBV7-9 | CASSLRLEAFF | TGTGCCAGCAGCTTACGTTTGGAAGCTTTCTTT
. | TRBD2 | TRBJ2-1 | 18 | TRBV2 | CASSEWTSGVSLYDEQFF | TGTGCCAGCAGTGAATGGACTAGCGGGGTATCCCTCTACGATGAGCAGTTCTTC
few | . | TRBJ1-6 | 15 | TRBV5-6 | CASSGTSSYNSPLHF | TGTGCCAGCAGCGGGACAAGCTCCTATAATTCACCCCTCCACTTT
. | . | TRBJ2-2 | 15 | TRBV7-8 | CASSIGENGAGELFF | TGTGCCAGCAGCATCGGGGAAAACGGGGCCGGGGAGCTGTTTTTT
. | TRBD1 | TRBJ2-7 | 13 | TRBV2 | CASRRQGPYEQYF | TGTGCCAGCAGACGACAGGGGCCCTACGAGCAGTACTTC
. | TRBD2 | TRBJ2-5 | 18 | TRBV9 | CASSVATGGTPGQETQYF | TGTGCCAGCAGCGTAGCTACGGGGGGGACCCCGGGGCAAGAGACCCAGTACTTC
. | . | TRBJ2-5 | 13 | TRBV28 | CASSDRNQDTQYF | TGTGCCAGCAGTGACAGGAACCAAGATACCCAGTACTTC
. | . | TRBJ2-2 | 15 | TRBV28 | CASSGRGVYTGELFF | TGTGCCAGCAGTGGTCGAGGGGTATACACCGGGGAGCTGTTTTTT
few | . | TRBJ1-6 | 14 | TRBV7-9 | CASSLGGAGSPLHF | TGTGCCAGCAGCCTGGGGGGGGCCGGTTCACCCCTCCACTTT
. | . | TRBJ1-5 | 14 | TRBV6-5 | CASSRGISNQPQHF | TGTGCCAGCAGTCGAGGGATTAGCAATCAGCCCCAGCATTTT
. | . | TRBJ1-2 | 17 | TRBV14 | CASSQGPPGLLLYGYTF | TGTGCCAGCAGCCAAGGACCCCCGGGGCTACTGTTATATGGCTACACCTTC
. | TRBD1 | TRBJ1-1 | 17 | TRBV30 | CAWSEDRGRLVNTEAFF | TGTGCCTGGAGCGAGGACAGGGGGCGCTTGGTGAACACTGAAGCTTTCTTT
. | . | TRBJ1-2 | 14 | TRBV10-2 | CASSAPYSNQGYTF | TGCGCCAGCAGTGCCCCTTACTCCAATCAAGGCTACACCTTC
. | TRBD1 | TRBJ2-5 | 15 | TRBV6-6 | CASSYSTGRGETQYF | TGTGCCAGCAGTTACTCGACAGGGAGAGGAGAGACCCAGTACTTC
few | TRBD1 | TRBJ1-4 | 16 | TRBV5-4 | CASSLAGETGGGKLFF | TGTGCCAGCAGCTTGGCTGGGGAGACAGGGGGCGGAAAACTGTTTTTT
. | TRBD1 | TRBJ1-3 | 15 | TRBV6-1 | CASLRRTGTGNTIYF | TGTGCCAGCCTCCGAAGGACAGGGACTGGAAACACCATATATTTT
. | TRBD1 | TRBJ1-1 | 14 | TRBV5-8 | CASSPRDRYTEAFF | TGTGCCAGCAGCCCCCGGGACAGGTACACTGAAGCTTTCTTT